One and the same sample provided the 29 T cell receptor beta chains below, sequenced in a study of blood T cell repertoires in COVID-19. The protocol was immunoSEQ multiplex PCR, while the TCRdb copy is restricted to in-frame clones and leaves out a portion. The sample yields a few hundred thousand clones, roughly four fifths seen once. The sequenced sample consisted of peripheral blood. Source of these receptors: a woman under 30 with acute or convalescent COVID-19.

The chain carries TRBV19 and TRBJ1-2; 8 bases line up with TRBD1. Trimming took 6 bases from V and 4 from J; bases not matched to a gene: 1. The CDR3 extends over 12 amino acids. Germline lookup yields CDR1 LNHDA and CDR2 SQIVND (reference sequence). This CDR3 reads CASSGTGYGYTF. The CDR3 DNA reads as TGTGCCAGTAGCGGGACAGGCTATGGCTACACCTTC.

The gene calls are TRBV6-7 and TRBJ1-4; 8 nucleotides line up with TRBD1. TRBV6-7 is marked as an open reading frame, function uncertain. This CDR3 contains 18 residues. After removal of 0 bases from V and 4 bases from J, the junction contained 10 bases not matched to a gene. The CDR3 protein is CASSYSPKLDRDNEKLFF. CDR3 DNA sequence: TGTGCCAGCAGTTACTCCCCTAAATTGGACAGGGATAATGAAAAACTGTTTTTT.

This sequence joins TRBV6-5 and TRBJ1-6, with D hard to call. The CDR3 length is 15 residues. CDR1 is MNHEY, CDR2 SVGAGI, per germline. V was shortened by 7 bases and J by 0 bases, with 10 bases between the two germline ends. Here the CDR3 reads CASNSPSSYNSPLHF. The CDR3 DNA follows: TGTGCCAGCAACTCCCCGAGCTCCTATAATTCACCCCTCCACTTT.

The CDR3 is CASSLGGGGKMNTEAFF. In nucleotides, the CDR3 is TGTGCCAGCAGTTTAGGAGGGGGCGGGAAAATGAACACTGAAGCTTTCTTT. The V and J genes are TRBV28 and TRBJ1-1; TRBD1 agrees at 7 bases. CDR3 length: 17 amino acids. Germline CDR1 and CDR2: MDHEN and SYDVKM. Trimming took 2 bases from V and 0 from J; bases not matched to a gene: 9.

V gene TRBV19 combines with J gene TRBJ2-5, with TRBD2 identical over 11 bases. V shed 6 bases and J 3 bases; nucleotides not matched to a gene: 9. The CDR3 totals 16 residues. Germline V gene lookup returns CDR1 LNHDA and CDR2 SQIVND (reference sequence). The CDR3 region is CASSSIGGLAEETQYF. The CDR3 nucleotides read TGTGCCAGTAGCAGTATTGGGGGACTAGCGGAAGAGACCCAGTACTTC.

The gene calls are TRBV6-5 and TRBJ2-5; TRBD2 is a possible D gene (7 bases). The germline V gene encodes CDR1 MNHEY and CDR2 SVGAGI. With 10 bases removed from V and 5 bases from J, the gap between germline ends came to 17 bases. The CDR3 length is 13 residues. CDR3 nucleotide sequence: TGTGCCACCCAGTTACAGGGAGGGGAGACCCAGTACTTC. It yields the protein CATQLQGGETQYF.

The chain joins TRBV5-1 to TRBJ1-3; 7 nucleotides agree with TRBD1. Per the germline V gene, CDR1 is SGHRS and CDR2 is YFSETQ. The CDR3 has 14 residues. The V segment lost 5 bases and the J segment 3 bases; nucleotides outside the gene matches: 5. The CDR3 DNA follows: TGCGCCAGCAGTGAGGGGACAGTTGGAAACACCATATATTTT. Translated, it gives CASSEGTVGNTIYF.

The chain has TRBV11-2 and TRBJ1-3; D may be TRBD1 (6 bases). The CDR3 totals 17 residues. Germline CDR1 reads SGHAT; CDR2 reads FQNNGV. Trimming shortened V by 2 bases and J by 0 bases, and 14 bases separated the two germline ends. The CDR3 protein is CASSLNSGHTSGNTIYF. The DNA of the CDR3 is TGTGCCAGCAGCTTAAATTCGGGACATACCTCTGGAAACACCATATATTTT.

Only a few counts were recorded for this clone. The chain is built from TRBV7-4 and TRBJ2-7, with D perhaps TRBD2 (6 bases). The CDR3 runs to 19 residues. V was pared by 1 base and J by 5 bases, with 27 bases between. CDR1 and CDR2 (germline): SGHVT, SQSDAQ. The chain's CDR3 is CASSLEVNGRAGRGHEQYF. Here the CDR3 DNA reads TGTGCCAGCAGCTTAGAGGTTAACGGGCGGGCGGGGAGAGGCCACGAGCAGTACTTC.

J is TRBJ1-6 and V is TRBV7-9; D remains ambiguous. The CDR3 consists of 13 residues. Germline lookup yields CDR1 SEHNR and CDR2 FQNEAQ (reference sequence). Trimming took off 0 bases at V and 8 bases at J, with 5 bases between the two ends. The CDR3 nucleotides read TGTGCCAGCAGCTTAGCGAGGGATTCACCCCTCCACTTT. This translates into CASSLARDSPLHF.

The count of this clone is one. V gene TRBV19 combines with J gene TRBJ1-2, with no clear D. Germline V CDR1 and CDR2: LNHDA, SQIVND (reference sequence). The germline V and J ends were trimmed by 0 bases and 5 bases, with 10 bases remaining between them. This CDR3 region has 14 residues. CDR3 nucleotides: TGTGCCAGTAGTATAGATAGAACCGATTATGGCTACACCTTC. Its translation: CASSIDRTDYGYTF.

This chain's CDR3 is CAWNQGNPAYEQYF. CDR3 DNA: TGTGCCTGGAACCAGGGTAATCCTGCCTACGAGCAGTACTTC. The chain uses TRBV30 and TRBJ2-7, with D perhaps matching TRBD1 (5 bases). Germline V gives CDR1 GTSNPN, CDR2 SVGIG (reference sequence). The germline V and J ends were trimmed by 4 bases and 2 bases, with 15 bases remaining between them. This CDR3 is built from 14 residues.

The CDR3 coding sequence is TGTGCCAGCAGCCAAGACGGGGGAAACTATGGCTACACCTTC. It yields the protein CASSQDGGNYGYTF. The chain is built from TRBV3-1 (or the pseudogene TRBV3-2) and TRBJ1-2, with D tentatively TRBD1 (5 bases). The CDR3 totals 14 residues. Trimming took 0 bases from V and 2 from J, leaving 7 bases between them. The germline V gene has CDR1 LGHDT and CDR2 YNNKEL (reference sequence).

V and J are TRBV18 and TRBJ2-7, with TRBD1 matching over 8 bases. J lost 13 bases, V lost 3 bases, and 14 bases had no gene match. CDR1 KGHSH and CDR2 LQKENI come from the germline V gene. This CDR3 is built from 14 residues. The CDR3 sequence is CASSPLGTGKEEYF. In nucleotides, the CDR3 is TGTGCCAGCTCACCGCTCGGGACAGGTAAAGAGGAATACTTC. Looking up the rest from reference TRBV18 and TRBJ2-7 gives the full variable domain: NAGVMQNPRHLVRRRGQEARLRCSPMKGHSHVYWYRQLPEEGLKFMVYLQKENIIDESGMPKERFSAEFPKEGPSILRIQQVVRGDSAAYFCASSPLGTGKEEYFGPGTRLTVT.

This chain joins TRBV5-5 and TRBJ1-4; D gene uncertain. The CDR3 extends over 14 amino acids. The V gene lost 0 bases and the J gene lost 4 bases, with 7 bases spanning the gap. Per germline, CDR1 SGHKS and CDR2 YYEKEE (reference sequence). DNA of the CDR3: TGTGCCAGCAGCTTGGGTTATCTTAATGAAAAACTGTTTTTT. Protein product: CASSLGYLNEKLFF. Variable domain in full (rest from reference TRBV5-5 and TRBJ1-4): DAGVTQSPTHLIKTRGQQVTLRCSPISGHKSVSWYQQVLGQGPQFIFQYYEKEERGRGNFPDRFSARQFPNYSSELNVNALLLGDSALYLCASSLGYLNEKLFFGSGTQLSVL.

V gene TRBV28 combines with J gene TRBJ2-3; 7 bases align to TRBD1. Germline CDR1 and CDR2: MDHEN and SYDVKM. The ends lost 3 bases at V and 2 bases at J; junction bases unmatched: 5. CDR3 size: 15 residues. CDR3 sequence (DNA): TGTGCCAGCAGTTTTGGGGGACAGTACACAGATACGCAGTATTTT. It is translated as CASSFGGQYTDTQYF. Full variable domain (outside the CDR3, taken from reference TRBV28 and TRBJ2-3): DVKVTQSSRYLVKRTGEKVFLECVQDMDHENMFWYRQDPGLGLRLIYFSYDVKMKEKGDIPEGYSVSREKKERFSLILESASTNQTSMYLCASSFGGQYTDTQYFGPGTRLTVL.

The table lists this clone with a few counts. The chain is built from TRBV5-1 and TRBJ1-4, with D hard to call. V shed 4 bases and J shed 0 bases, with 10 bases lying between them. Germline values: CDR1 SGHRS, CDR2 YFSETQ. The CDR3 runs 15 residues. As DNA, the CDR3 is TGCGCCAGCAGCGGTGGAGCCCCAACTAATGAAAAACTGTTTTTT. Protein: CASSGGAPTNEKLFF.

The chain employs TRBV5-1 and TRBJ1-5; the D gene is possibly TRBD1 (6 bases). V was shortened by 1 base and J by 5 bases, with 13 bases between the two germline ends. The CDR3 length is 15 residues. CDR1 and CDR2 (germline): SGHRS, YFSETQ. CDR3 residues: CASSLIGGVDQPQHF. Here the CDR3 DNA reads TGCGCCAGCAGCTTGATAGGGGGAGTCGATCAGCCCCAGCATTTT.

This clone came up once. The chain combines TRBV6-5 with TRBJ2-2; 9 bases align to TRBD2. The CDR3 is 14 residues long. V lost 4 bases, J lost 9 bases, and 6 bases stayed unmatched. CDR1 is MNHEY and CDR2 is SVGAGI in the germline V gene. In nucleotides, the CDR3 is TGTGCCAGCAGTTTTTTAGCGGGAGTAAGGGAGCTGTTTTTT. Protein: CASSFLAGVRELFF.

This clone was detected only once. CDR3 bases: TGTGCCAGCAGGACTGAGGATTCACCCCTCCACTTT. Encoded protein: CASRTEDSPLHF. V and J are TRBV28 and TRBJ1-6; the D is unclear. Germline assignment: CDR1 MDHEN and CDR2 SYDVKM. The CDR3 covers 12 residues. V was shortened by 6 bases and J by 8 bases, with 8 bases between the two germline ends.

The rearrangement joins TRBV7-9 to TRBJ2-7, with 9 positions matching TRBD1. V dropped 5 bases and J dropped 6; count of bases not matched to a gene: 5. Germline V CDR1 and CDR2: SEHNR, FQNEAQ (reference sequence). The CDR3 runs to 13 residues. The CDR3 region has the DNA TGTGCCAGCAGCACGGGACAGGGTGCCGAGCAGTACTTC. The encoded protein is CASSTGQGAEQYF.

The V gene is TRBV24-1, the J gene TRBJ2-1, with 8 bases identical to TRBD2. With 3 bases clipped from V and 6 bases from J, the junction kept 6 bases outside the gene matches. The CDR3 is 15 residues long. Germline CDR1 is KGHDR and CDR2 is SFDVKD. CDR3 region: CATSDGAGGGNEQFF. The CDR3 DNA is TGTGCCACCAGTGATGGGGCGGGAGGCGGCAATGAGCAGTTCTTC.

V and J are TRBV5-1 and TRBJ1-4, with D unresolved. V gave up 0 bases and J gave up 8 bases, with 14 bases separating them. The CDR3 runs 15 residues. Germline CDR1 SGHRS, CDR2 YFSETQ. This chain's CDR3 is CASSLARAREEKLFF. The DNA for the CDR3 is TGCGCCAGCAGCTTGGCAAGGGCCCGGGAGGAAAAACTGTTTTTT.

The rearrangement joins TRBV19 to TRBJ1-1; 8 bases align to TRBD1. The CDR3 contains 17 residues. The V and J ends lost 7 bases and 2 bases, in that order; junction bases with no gene match: 15. Germline CDR1 and CDR2: LNHDA and SQIVND (reference sequence). For the CDR3, the DNA is TGTGCCAGTAAAGACCAGGGGGCGTTTTCCCCTAACACTGAAGCTTTCTTT. It is translated as CASKDQGAFSPNTEAFF.

V usage is TRBV5-1 and J usage is TRBJ2-2, with D tentatively TRBD1 (6 bases). The CDR3 length is 14 residues. With 3 bases removed from V and 2 bases from J, the gap between germline ends came to 8 bases. CDR1 and CDR2 (germline): SGHRS, YFSETQ. The CDR3 is CASSWDINTGELFF. The CDR3 coding sequence is TGCGCCAGCAGCTGGGACATCAACACCGGGGAGCTGTTTTTT.

This clone has only a few counts. The chain carries TRBV6-5 and TRBJ2-7; 8 nucleotides match TRBD1. V lost 6 bases and J lost 0; bases outside the gene matches: 7. The CDR3 has 15 residues. Per germline, CDR1 MNHEY and CDR2 SVGAGI. As DNA, the CDR3 is TGTGCCAGCAGAGCTGACAGGGGAACCTCCTACGAGCAGTACTTC. Translating gives CASRADRGTSYEQYF.

The chain has TRBV28 and TRBJ2-1; 10 nucleotides agree with TRBD2. The length of the CDR3 is 15 residues. V gave up 3 bases and J gave up 7 bases; unmatched junction bases: 6. CDR1 and CDR2 (germline): MDHEN, SYDVKM. The CDR3 loop is CASSFGLAGVNEQFF. The CDR3 region has the DNA TGTGCCAGCAGTTTCGGGCTAGCGGGAGTGAATGAGCAGTTCTTC.

The DNA of the CDR3 is TGTGCCAGTAGTCCCCGGTTACGGGGTCGAGAGACCCAGTACTTC. Protein product: CASSPRLRGRETQYF. The V and J genes are TRBV19 and TRBJ2-5; D might be TRBD2 (5 bases). V was clipped by 5 bases and J by 4 bases, with 17 bases between them. This CDR3 is built from 15 residues. The germline V gene encodes CDR1 LNHDA and CDR2 SQIVND (reference sequence).

The chain carries TRBV9 and TRBJ1-5; no clear D gene. There are 14 residues in the CDR3. CDR1 is SGDLS and CDR2 is YYNGEE in the germline V gene. V was shortened by 6 bases and J by 0 bases, with 10 bases between the two germline ends. The CDR3, as DNA: TGTGCCAGCAATGACGGACTTAGCAATCAGCCCCAGCATTTT. Its protein is CASNDGLSNQPQHF.